The 19 T cell receptor beta chains below come from one sample, sequenced in a study of T-cell memory formation after mild COVID-19. One entry per CDR3 protein results from TCRdb running MiXCR on the 5' RACE reads. The sample lists approximately 500,000 distinct CDR3 sequences, roughly 25% occurring once. Sequencing input: PBMCs or a T cell subset sorted from them (not recorded which). These TCRs come from an adult woman who had mild COVID-19 (a few samples of this study predate the infection). Cell type and time point are not known.

J is TRBJ2-5 and V is TRBV5-1, with 11 positions matching TRBD2. Germline CDR1 SGHRS, CDR2 YFSETQ. V was clipped by 4 bases and J by 5 bases; unmatched bases: 7. The CDR3 sequence is 15 residues long. The CDR3 region is CASSMTSGEEETQYF. The CDR3 region has the DNA TGCGCCAGCAGCATGACTAGCGGGGAGGAGGAGACCCAGTACTTC. The whole variable domain, filled in from reference TRBV5-1 and TRBJ2-5, reads KAGVTQTPRYLIKTRGQQVTLSCSPISGHRSVSWYQQTPGQGLQFLFEYFSETQRNKGNFPGRFSGRQFSNSRSEMNVSTLELGDSALYLCASSMTSGEEETQYFGPGTRLLVL.

The gene calls are TRBV7-3 and TRBJ2-5, with TRBD2 identical over 14 bases. After removal of 6 bases from V and 4 bases from J, the junction contained 10 bases not matched to a gene. This CDR3 spans 17 amino acids. The germline V gene encodes CDR1 SGHTA and CDR2 FQGTGA. The CDR3: CASSPGLAGVFGETQYF. CDR3 DNA: TGTGCCAGCAGTCCGGGACTAGCGGGGGTTTTTGGAGAGACCCAGTACTTC. Variable domain in full (rest from reference TRBV7-3 and TRBJ2-5): GAGVSQTPSNKVTEKGKYVELRCDPISGHTALYWYRQSLGQGPEFLIYFQGTGAADDSGLPNDRFFAVRPEGSVSTLKIQRTERGDSAVYLCASSPGLAGVFGETQYFGPGTRLLVL.

Only a few counts were recorded for this clonotype. The CDR3 protein is CASSLAPFSNPPGNEQFF. CDR3 in DNA: TGTGCCAGCAGCTTAGCTCCGTTTAGCAACCCCCCGGGCAATGAGCAGTTCTTC. The chain joins TRBV7-2 to TRBJ2-1; D is unclear. The CDR3 consists of 18 residues. Germline CDR1 SGHTA, CDR2 FQGNSA. V shed 0 bases and J shed 6 bases, with 21 bases lying between them.

This clonotype was counted only a few times. The gene calls are TRBV6-5 and TRBJ2-2; TRBD2 matches at 9 bases. V lost 9 bases, J lost 6 bases, and 11 bases stayed unmatched. The germline CDR1 and CDR2 sequences are MNHEY and SVGAGI. The CDR3 loop spans 15 amino acids. The CDR3 nucleotides read TGTGCCAGTCGACCGGGACTAGCCGGGTCCGGGGAGCTGTTTTTT. It encodes CASRPGLAGSGELFF.

The V gene is TRBV9, the J gene TRBJ2-3, with TRBD2 matching over 9 bases. The CDR3 covers 17 residues. The V gene's germline CDR1 is SGDLS and CDR2 YYNGEE. With 0 bases clipped from V and 2 bases from J, the junction kept 7 bases outside the gene matches. CDR3 protein: CASSVESGLAHTDTQYF. The CDR3 region has the DNA TGTGCCAGCAGCGTAGAATCGGGACTAGCCCACACAGATACGCAGTATTTT.

This clonotype was picked up a small number of times. The rearrangement joins TRBV20-1 to TRBJ2-7; D may correspond to TRBD1 or TRBD2 (5 bases each). The length of the CDR3 is 18 residues. Germline assignment: CDR1 DFQATT and CDR2 SNEGSKA (reference sequence). Trimming cost V 6 bases and J 7 bases, with 34 bases left between them. This CDR3 is CSAQAMSFGVWDPGEQYF. For the CDR3, the DNA is TGCAGTGCCCAAGCCATGTCCTTCGGGGTCTGGGACCCTGGGGAGCAGTACTTC.

This sequence joins TRBV10-3 and TRBJ1-1; 10 bases match TRBD1. Looked up from germline, CDR1 is ENHRY and CDR2 is SYGVKD. Trimming took 5 bases from V and 11 from J; bases not matched to a gene: 8. The CDR3 contains 13 residues. CDR3 DNA sequence: TGTGCCATCAGTTCAAGACAGGGGGCTGTGGCTTTCTTT. Its translation is CAISSRQGAVAFF.

This clonotype came up a few times. This chain joins TRBV18 and TRBJ1-2; D is undetermined. The CDR3 loop spans 13 amino acids. CDR1 and CDR2 from the germline V gene are KGHSH and LQKENI. Between the trimmed V and J ends, which lost 2 bases and 2 bases, there was a span of 6 bases. CDR3: CASSPEQNYGYTF. The CDR3 region has the DNA TGTGCCAGCTCACCAGAACAAAACTATGGCTACACCTTC.

This clonotype occurred a few times. This sequence joins TRBV12-3 or TRBV12-4 and TRBJ2-1; 11 bases line up with TRBD2. The CDR3 runs to 16 residues. V shed 0 bases and J 5 bases; nucleotides not matched to a gene: 3. CDR3 protein: CASSLARGLADNEQFF. The CDR3 DNA reads as TGTGCCAGCAGTTTAGCGCGGGGACTAGCGGACAATGAGCAGTTCTTC.

The chain is built from TRBV7-9 and TRBJ1-1; D call uncertain. V was clipped by 5 bases and J by 6 bases, with 19 bases between them. The germline CDR1 and CDR2 sequences are SEHNR and FQNEAQ (reference sequence). The CDR3 has 15 amino acids. The CDR3 DNA sequence: TGTGCCAGCAGCCTCGCGGAAGTTCGTAACGCTGAAGCTTTCTTT. Translating gives CASSLAEVRNAEAFF.

This clonotype was found a few times. The rearrangement links TRBV29-1 to TRBJ2-7; TRBD2 aligns across 7 bases. This CDR3 has 13 amino acids. Germline CDR1 and CDR2: SQVTM and ANQGSEA. V trimming: 7 bases; J trimming: 4 bases; junction bases outside the gene matches: 10. Here the CDR3 reads CSAPWDYIYEQYF. In DNA, the CDR3 is TGCAGCGCTCCCTGGGACTACATTTACGAGCAGTACTTC.

V usage is TRBV5-5 and J usage is TRBJ1-3, with a tentative D call TRBD1 (5 bases). Germline V gives CDR1 SGHKS, CDR2 YYEKEE (reference sequence). V was pared by 0 bases and J by 0 bases, with 13 bases between. The CDR3 is 17 residues long. DNA of the CDR3: TGTGCCAGCAGCTTGGCCGCGGGGGAGGGCTCTGGAAACACCATATATTTT. Translated, it gives CASSLAAGEGSGNTIYF.

This chain connects TRBV7-2 to TRBJ1-3, with 7 bases lining up with TRBD1. The CDR3 spans 17 residues. Germline trimming cut 1 base from V and 0 bases from J; bases unmatched to any gene: 6. Germline CDR1 reads SGHTA; CDR2 reads FQGNSA. The CDR3: CASSLGPQGPSGNTIYF. The DNA for the CDR3 is TGTGCCAGCAGCTTAGGCCCACAGGGGCCCTCTGGAAACACCATATATTTT.

This clonotype was detected a few times. The chain employs TRBV12-3 or TRBV12-4 and TRBJ2-7; tentative D call: TRBD1 (6 bases). The V gene lost 1 base and the J gene lost 2 bases, with 18 bases spanning the gap. The CDR3 has 17 amino acids. The CDR3 reads CASSLEARGAPTYEQYF. In nucleotides, the CDR3 is TGTGCCAGCAGTTTAGAGGCCAGGGGCGCCCCGACCTACGAGCAGTACTTC.

This clonotype was seen a handful of times. V and J are TRBV10-3 and TRBJ1-1; no reliable D call. The V gene's germline CDR1 is ENHRY and CDR2 SYGVKD. V was shortened by 0 bases and J by 7 bases, with 3 bases between the two germline ends. The CDR3 loop spans 11 amino acids. CDR3 nucleotide sequence: TGTGCCATCAGTGAGTCCCTTGAAGCTTTCTTT. Encoded protein: CAISESLEAFF.

This chain connects TRBV29-1 to TRBJ2-1; no reliable D call. There are 13 residues in the CDR3. V was cut by 4 bases and J by 7 bases, with 14 bases left in between. In germline, CDR1 is SQVTM, CDR2 ANQGSEA. The CDR3, as DNA: TGCAGCGTTGCTTTCCTCAGGACGAATGAGCAGTTCTTC. Encoded protein: CSVAFLRTNEQFF.

The chain joins TRBV20-1 to TRBJ2-7, with 9 nucleotides matching TRBD2. The V gene's germline CDR1 is DFQATT and CDR2 SNEGSKA (reference sequence). This CDR3 contains 15 residues. The trim removed 5 bases at V and 4 bases at J, leaving 12 bases unmatched. The CDR3 loop is CSAPQKERGVYEQYF. As DNA, the CDR3 is TGCAGTGCTCCCCAAAAGGAGCGGGGGGTTTACGAGCAGTACTTC.

The chain carries TRBV20-1 and TRBJ2-3; tentatively, D is TRBD1 (6 bases). Germline V gene data show CDR1 as DFQATT and CDR2 as SNEGSKA (reference sequence). The ends were cut back, 2 bases at V and 4 bases at J, with 7 bases in the middle. CDR3 length: 12 residues. CDR3 in amino acids: CSARRTADTQYF. The CDR3 nucleotides are TGCAGTGCTAGAAGGACAGCAGATACGCAGTATTTT.

The chain combines TRBV20-1 with TRBJ1-5; a weak D match, TRBD1 (6 bases). Per the germline V gene, CDR1 is DFQATT and CDR2 is SNEGSKA (reference sequence). This CDR3 has 16 amino acids. V was pared by 4 bases and J by 0 bases, with 16 bases between. CDR3 sequence: CSATLNGQSSNQPQHF. CDR3 in DNA: TGCAGTGCTACCCTTAACGGACAGTCTAGCAATCAGCCCCAGCATTTT.